This TCR beta chain was recovered during a study of T-cell memory formation after mild COVID-19. Regarding this clonotype: The antigen remains unidentified.

CDR3 length equals 14 residues. Germline loops: CDR1 MNHEY, CDR2 SVGAGI. Trimming pared 4 bases from V and 5 bases from J, leaving 14 bases between. TCRdb processed the 5' RACE reads anew with MiXCR; each CDR3 protein has one entry. The sample consists of some 150,000 distinct CDR3 sequences, 15% to 20% of them appearing once. Study findings and constraints: CD4+ contracting clones were mainly CM and EM; CD8+ ones, EMRA. Whether second-wave clones peaking at day 37 were SARS-CoV-2 specific went unconfirmed.

The rearrangement uses TRBV6-5 and TRBJ2-5; D might be TRBD2 (6 bases). The source of this sequence is an adult woman who had mild COVID-19 (a few samples of this study predate the infection). Cell type and time point are not known. Sequenced: PBMCs or a T cell subset sorted from them (not recorded which). The CDR3 reads CASSFRGLVETQYF. The DNA for the CDR3 is TGTGCCAGCAGTTTTAGGGGACTTGTTGAGACCCAGTACTTC.